Listed here are 24 T cell receptor beta chains from one sample, sequenced in a study of blood T cell repertoires in COVID-19. Using immunoSEQ multiplex PCR, the repertoire was profiled, and TCRdb retains in-frame clones only, with some absent. The sample consists of fewer than 450,000 clones, 85% to 90% of them appearing once. Specimen: PBMCs or T cells enriched from blood (not recorded which). These receptor sequences come from a woman between 18 and 29 years old who had recovered from COVID-19.

This chain links TRBV7-2 with TRBJ1-5; tentative D call: TRBD1 (5 bases). The germline V and J ends were trimmed by 5 bases and 7 bases, with 15 bases remaining between them. The CDR3 is made up of 14 amino acids. Germline assignment: CDR1 SGHTA and CDR2 FQGNSA. The CDR3 DNA follows: TGTGCCAGCAGCCTCACAGGAGGGGTACAGCCCCAGCATTTT. Its translation is CASSLTGGVQPQHF. Together with reference TRBV7-2 and TRBJ1-5, the CDR3 gives the full variable domain: GAGVSQSPSNKVTEKGKDVELRCDPISGHTALYWYRQSLGQGLEFLIYFQGNSAPDKSGLPSDRFSAERTGGSVSTLTIQRTQQEDSAVYLCASSLTGGVQPQHFGDGTRLSIL.

The sample holds a few counts of this clone. V and J are TRBV4-1 and TRBJ1-6; 11 positions agree with TRBD1. After removal of 3 bases from V and 10 bases from J, the junction contained 5 bases not matched to a gene. The CDR3 loop spans 15 amino acids. Looked up from germline, CDR1 is MGHRA and CDR2 is YSYEKL. CDR3 protein: CASSHPGQGGSPLHF. As DNA, the CDR3 is TGCGCCAGCAGCCACCCGGGACAGGGGGGATCACCCCTCCACTTT.

The chain uses TRBV19 and TRBJ1-5, with D perhaps matching TRBD1 (5 bases). With 4 bases removed from V and 3 bases from J, the gap between germline ends came to 10 bases. There are 14 residues in the CDR3. CDR1 LNHDA and CDR2 SQIVND come from the germline V gene (reference sequence). Here the CDR3 reads CASSTKGSNQPQHF. The CDR3 region has the DNA TGTGCCAGTAGTACTAAGGGGTCCAATCAGCCCCAGCATTTT.

The V gene is TRBV2, the J gene TRBJ2-1, with D perhaps TRBD2 (5 bases). Trimming left V 7 bases short and J 5 bases short, with 12 bases between. The CDR3 loop spans 13 amino acids. Germline V gene sequence: CDR1 SNHLY, CDR2 FYNNEI. CDR3 in amino acids: CASKTTKDNEQFF. Here the CDR3 DNA reads TGTGCCAGCAAGACTACCAAAGACAATGAGCAGTTCTTC. Variable domain in full (rest from reference TRBV2 and TRBJ2-1): EPEVTQTPSHQVTQMGQEVILRCVPISNHLYFYWYRQILGQKVEFLVSFYNNEISEKSEIFDDQFSVERPDGSNFTLKIRSTKLEDSAMYFCASKTTKDNEQFFGPGTRLTVL.

This chain uses TRBV5-1 with TRBJ1-1; perhaps TRBD1 as D (6 bases). This CDR3 is built from 13 residues. The V and J ends lost 2 bases and 3 bases respectively, with 8 bases between them. In germline, CDR1 is SGHRS, CDR2 YFSETQ. CDR3 amino acids: CASSLRTDTEAFF. CDR3 coding DNA: TGCGCCAGCAGCTTAAGGACAGACACTGAAGCTTTCTTT. The whole variable domain, filled in from reference TRBV5-1 and TRBJ1-1, reads KAGVTQTPRYLIKTRGQQVTLSCSPISGHRSVSWYQQTPGQGLQFLFEYFSETQRNKGNFPGRFSGRQFSNSRSEMNVSTLELGDSALYLCASSLRTDTEAFFGQGTRLTVV.

The chain combines TRBV3-1 (or the pseudogene TRBV3-2) with TRBJ1-2; D may be TRBD1 (6 bases). The germline V and J ends were trimmed by 1 base and 7 bases, with 10 bases remaining between them. The CDR3 loop spans 13 amino acids. Germline-derived CDR1 and CDR2 are LGHDT and YNNKEL (reference sequence). CDR3 DNA sequence: TGTGCCAGCAGCCAAGCAGGGGCAGGTGGCTACACCTTC. Translating it yields CASSQAGAGGYTF.

This rearrangement joins TRBV12-3 or TRBV12-4 to TRBJ1-2, with TRBD1 matching 7 bases. V was pared by 5 bases and J by 7 bases, with 4 bases of the junction left unmatched. This CDR3 contains 12 residues. The CDR3 reads CASSPTGAGYTF. The DNA of the CDR3 is TGTGCCAGCAGTCCCACAGGGGCTGGCTACACCTTC.

The chain's CDR3 is CAWIGTSGKLFF. CDR3 DNA: TGTGCCTGGATAGGGACCAGCGGGAAACTGTTTTTT. This chain uses TRBV30 with TRBJ1-4, with D perhaps TRBD1 (5 bases). V was clipped by 4 bases and J by 11 bases, with 14 bases between them. Germline CDR1 is GTSNPN and CDR2 is SVGIG (reference sequence). The CDR3 spans 12 residues.

This clone has more than one count but fewer than ten. CDR3 nucleotide sequence: TGCAGCGTGGGGAGGGGATTGTCCGAAGACAATGAGCAGTTCTTC. Protein product: CSVGRGLSEDNEQFF. The chain has TRBV29-1 and TRBJ2-1, with 7 bases that match TRBD2. From germline, CDR1 is SQVTM and CDR2 ANQGSEA. The CDR3 has 15 amino acids. Germline trimming cut 6 bases from V and 5 bases from J; bases unmatched to any gene: 13.

The chain employs TRBV28 and TRBJ2-7, with 12 positions matching TRBD1. Germline V gene lookup returns CDR1 MDHEN and CDR2 SYDVKM. This CDR3 region has 15 residues. After removal of 6 bases from V and 5 bases from J, the junction contained 8 bases not matched to a gene. CDR3: CASRLPGQGADEQYF. CDR3 bases: TGTGCCAGCAGACTGCCGGGACAGGGGGCCGACGAGCAGTACTTC.

The chain combines TRBV5-1 with TRBJ2-2; TRBD1 aligns across 11 bases. The trim removed 5 bases at V and 6 bases at J, leaving 15 bases unmatched. This CDR3 is 18 amino acids long. CDR1 SGHRS and CDR2 YFSETQ come from the germline V gene. CDR3 DNA sequence: TGCGCCAGCAGTTCGCTTCTGGGACAGGGGGGAGACGCCGGGGAGCTGTTTTTT. Its translation: CASSSLLGQGGDAGELFF.

This chain connects TRBV27 to TRBJ2-7, with 7 positions matching TRBD1. J lost 2 bases, V lost 5 bases, and 6 bases had no gene match. CDR1 is MNHEY, CDR2 SMNVEV, per germline (reference sequence). The CDR3 is 14 residues long. CDR3 nucleotides: TGTGCCAGCAGTCATTCGGGACAGCCCTACGAGCAGTACTTC. This codes for CASSHSGQPYEQYF.

The gene calls are TRBV2 and TRBJ2-1, with 9 bases identical to TRBD1. Germline lookup yields CDR1 SNHLY and CDR2 FYNNEI. Unmatched junction bases numbered 10, after V lost 4 bases and J lost 9 bases. This CDR3 has 15 residues. The CDR3 spells CASSVRDRVLGEQFF. CDR3 sequence (DNA): TGTGCCAGCAGTGTCCGGGACAGGGTTCTTGGTGAGCAGTTCTTC.

The chain carries TRBV5-8 and TRBJ1-6, with a tentative D call TRBD1 (6 bases). V lost 2 bases to trimming and J lost 2 bases, with 8 bases between them. Looked up from germline, CDR1 is SGHTS and CDR2 is YDEGEE. The CDR3 loop spans 15 amino acids. The chain's CDR3 is CASSLQGPYNSPLHF. The CDR3 coding sequence is TGTGCCAGCAGCTTACAGGGACCCTATAATTCACCCCTCCACTTT.

The rearrangement links TRBV4-3 to TRBJ2-1; 8 bases agree with TRBD2. The V and J ends lost 0 bases and 7 bases, in that order; junction bases with no gene match: 20. The CDR3 length is 20 residues. The germline V gene encodes CDR1 LGHNA and CDR2 YSLEER. In DNA form, the CDR3 reads TGCGCCAGCAGCCAAGATTATCAGGTTCTTGTGGCGGGGGGCGGTAATGAGCAGTTCTTC. It codes for CASSQDYQVLVAGGGNEQFF.

The V gene is TRBV7-3, the J gene TRBJ2-5; 8 nucleotides match TRBD1. This CDR3 region has 16 residues. V shed 4 bases and J 4 bases; nucleotides not matched to a gene: 11. The germline CDR1 and CDR2 sequences are SGHTA and FQGTGA. Here the CDR3 reads CASSSPGTGKGETQYF. DNA of the CDR3: TGTGCCAGCAGCTCGCCCGGGACAGGCAAAGGAGAGACCCAGTACTTC.

This clone was found a few times. The rearrangement uses TRBV30 and TRBJ1-1, with no clear D. CDR3 size: 11 residues. Between the trimmed V and J ends, which lost 8 bases and 4 bases, there was a span of 11 bases. Germline V gene lookup returns CDR1 GTSNPN and CDR2 SVGIG (reference sequence). The CDR3 sequence: CASRQSTEAFF. In nucleotides, the CDR3 is TGTGCCAGCCGACAAAGCACTGAAGCTTTCTTT.

This rearrangement joins TRBV18 to TRBJ2-3; a possible D gene is TRBD2 (5 bases). V was cut by 3 bases and J by 6 bases, with 16 bases left in between. Germline V lookup: CDR1 KGHSH, CDR2 LQKENI. The CDR3 spans 15 residues. The CDR3 protein is CASSPEAKHTDTQYF. The DNA for the CDR3 is TGTGCCAGCTCACCGGAGGCCAAACACACCGATACGCAGTATTTT.

CDR3 in DNA: TGTGCCATCAGTGAGTCCGGACTAGCGGGGGGGCGGGGCACAGATACGCAGTATTTT. This gives the protein CAISESGLAGGRGTDTQYF. This chain uses TRBV10-3 with TRBJ2-3; 15 bases map to TRBD2. The trim removed 0 bases at V and 1 base at J, leaving 5 bases unmatched. The CDR3 contains 19 residues. Per germline, CDR1 ENHRY and CDR2 SYGVKD.

This clone is a singleton in its sample. The V call is TRBV19, the J call TRBJ1-5; D unresolved. Germline V lookup: CDR1 LNHDA, CDR2 SQIVND (reference sequence). Trimming stripped 2 bases from V and 9 bases from J, with 14 bases between. This CDR3 contains 14 residues. The CDR3: CASSILEPLAPQHF. CDR3 DNA sequence: TGTGCCAGTAGTATACTGGAACCTTTAGCGCCCCAGCATTTT.

This chain links TRBV6-4 with TRBJ2-1; 12 bases line up with TRBD2. V lost 5 bases to trimming and J lost 6 bases; unmatched junction nucleotides: 5. This CDR3 contains 15 residues. Germline lookup yields CDR1 MRHNA and CDR2 SNTAGT. The CDR3 DNA sequence: TGTGCCAGCAGTAGGACTAGCGGGGTAACCAATGAGCAGTTCTTC. It is translated as CASSRTSGVTNEQFF.

The gene calls are TRBV9 and TRBJ2-1, with 11 positions matching TRBD1. There are 16 residues in the CDR3. J was trimmed by 10 bases and V by 3 bases; bases with no gene match: 12. CDR1 is SGDLS, CDR2 YYNGEE, per germline. The CDR3 reads CASSGAGTGGRVEQFF. The CDR3 region has the DNA TGTGCCAGCAGCGGAGCCGGGACAGGGGGTCGTGTAGAGCAGTTCTTC.

The genes are TRBV28 and TRBJ2-4, with 8 bases fitting TRBD1. This CDR3 spans 14 amino acids. The junction had 9 bases not matched to a gene; V was cut back by 5 bases and J by 9 bases. Germline CDR1 MDHEN, CDR2 SYDVKM. CDR3 nucleotides: TGTGCCAGCAGTCCGGGGCAGGGGGCAGGCATTCAGTACTTC. It translates to CASSPGQGAGIQYF.

V and J are TRBV28 and TRBJ1-5; a possible D gene is TRBD1 (6 bases). Germline V gene data show CDR1 as MDHEN and CDR2 as SYDVKM. V was trimmed by 5 bases and J by 6 bases, leaving 14 bases between them. CDR3 length: 14 amino acids. CDR3 in DNA: TGTGCCAGCAGTACCGGGGGCGGGGGTCAGCCCCAGCATTTT. Its protein is CASSTGGGGQPQHF.